Included here is one TCR beta chain sequence, with context. The antigen it recognizes is unknown. The sample comes from a study of cytomegalovirus exposure and HLA in healthy donors (dated by TCRdb to the late 2010s). About the investigation overall: In an earlier analysis of approximately 500 of the donors, around 300 Gb of sequence data and 100 million or so unique TCR beta sequences from 150 million to 200 million T cells were reported. Around 320 gigabases of sequencing data and 70 million to 100 million unique TCR sequences were included in an early release covering about 600 HLA-typed donors. Among the roughly 400 genotyped donors, roughly 80% belonged to the genetic ancestry cluster associated with self-reported Caucasian donors. The study aimed to test whether signatures of past pathogen exposure could be identified by cataloging public T cell receptors. The study used immunosequencing to profile the T cell repertoires of approximately 640 subjects and linked those repertoires to cytomegalovirus serostatus. Besides the first cohort of approximately 710 subjects, a separate validation cohort made up of around 120 different subjects was used. The study combined high-throughput TCR immunosequencing, statistical association of individual TCRs with disease status, and machine learning to predict cytomegalovirus infection status. A later analysis re-examined previously published TCR beta repertoires from roughly 650 donors and added high-resolution HLA genotyping to investigate patterns of TCR occurrence. In the later analysis, no new phenotypic data were used to find candidate immune exposures; instead, reliance was placed on TCR beta sequences and their occurrence across donors. To decide whether each TCR beta V gene segment behaved as functional or pseudogenic, an earlier analysis of nearly 600 of the donors relied on high-throughput TCR beta sequencing. Donor age, sex, ethnicity and CMV serostatus were compiled alongside the repertoire data. In a later genetic analysis, genome-wide SNP genotypes for about three fifths of the roughly 670 donors were used, and that subset was treated as a discovery cohort. Every repertoire in the discovery cohort had been generated on one and the same sequencing platform. Class I and class II HLA loci were covered by the typing at four-digit resolution. The number of typed donors differed by locus: roughly 629-630 for A, B, C, DRB1 and DQB1; approximately 530 for DQA1; approximately 600 for DPA1; and around 450 for DPB1. Because of strong linkage in the cohort, roughly five DR-DQ haplotypes were treated as single units for association and clustering. Among about 400 genotyped donors of the cohort, an average of around 250,000 unique TCR beta nucleotide sequences was sequenced per donor, of which about 18% were non-productive. General study outcomes and caveats: A later genetic analysis associated a missense DCLRE1C variant with V-gene and J-gene trimming of TCR beta chains, and an independent cohort replicated the association. Presence/absence analyses assumed roughly uniform sequencing depth across donors, an assumption that may not hold. A later genetic analysis reported fewer N-insertions in productive TCRs among donors in an Asian-associated ancestry cluster than the roughly 700-donor mean. The study gave a list of about 170 TCR beta chains associated with cytomegalovirus. Some IMGT-functional V segments, including TRBV6-2 and TRBV6-3, could not be told apart with the 87-base-pair reads, so those segments were excluded. According to a later analysis, TCR association rates differed among HLA loci, with DRB1 alleles showing the most associated TCRs and HLA-C alleles showing the fewest. According to a later analysis, most CMV-associated TCR beta chains appeared to be HLA-restricted, and the HLA associations seemed to be driven largely by CMV exposure. The earlier analysis of fewer than 750 of the donors excluded around 17 rarely observed V segments, including chromosome 9 orphons, because counts were too low. A group of highly shared sequence variants was considered likely to be a technical artifact of the sequencing pipeline. Because some donors lacked HLA typing at each locus, the association tests relied only on the typed subset. A later analysis reported that several top co-occurrence clusters appeared linked to parvovirus B19, influenza, CMV and Epstein-Barr virus. The classifier was reported to diagnose cytomegalovirus status with high specificity and sensitivity in both the original and validation cohorts. Linkage disequilibrium might explain the correlated functional status among segregating V segments, but an unknown experimental factor could not be ruled out. A further reported finding was that TCR beta sequences accurately predicted the HLA-A and HLA-B alleles for most subjects in the first cohort. In this cohort, only TCR beta chains were sequenced, and detectable features were limited by the absence of alpha or paired-chain data. In vitro tests confirmed that a few of the cytomegalovirus-associated TCR beta chains recognize cytomegalovirus antigens. Most TCR sequences were seen in very few donors, while some public TCRs were found in many individuals. At a false discovery rate of 0.05, a later analysis linked about 17,000 TCR beta sequences to specific HLA alleles. A later analysis found that HLA-associated TCR beta chains were more clonally expanded and had lower generation probabilities than equally common non-associated chains. Broadly in line with IMGT annotations, most TCR beta V segments showed up in productive rearrangements about 87% or about 30% of the time in an earlier analysis of under 700 of the donors. CMV serostatus was the only immune exposure information available for the cohort. The authors suggested that the approach could potentially be generalized to other disease states and immunological phenotypes. When HLA alleles, especially DR and DQ, strongly co-occurred, attributing TCR associations to individual alleles was difficult.

Library construction relied on the immunoSEQ multiplex PCR assay. A mixture of 60 forward primers for TCR Vbeta segments and 13 reverse primers for TCR Jbeta segments was used in the multiplex PCR. The CDR3 region of rearranged TCR beta genes was amplified from genomic DNA with a multiplex PCR assay. On the Illumina HiSeq System, the amplified TCR beta libraries were sequenced as 87-base-pair reads. The paper's data handling went like this. A later analysis tallied 75 million to 85 million unique TCR beta chains across the roughly 610 repertoires, and approximately 12 million of those chains were shared by two or more donors. A nearest-neighbor algorithm error-corrected the raw reads and collapsed the reads into unique sequences, merging closely related sequences to remove PCR and sequencing errors. To assign V, D and J gene segments, CDR3 sequences were aligned to IMGT reference sequences. For a sequence to be retained, a match of at least six nucleotides to both a V gene segment and a J gene segment was required. A rearrangement counted as productive if the CDR3 had no stop codons and remained in frame with V and J, and every other rearrangement counted as non-productive. Following IMGT convention, CDR3 was defined as the stretch from the second conserved V-encoded cysteine up to the conserved J-encoded phenylalanine. The earlier analysis of about 610 of the donors excluded any sequence lacking an unambiguous match to a single V gene segment. An earlier analysis of 587 of the donors classified V segments as functional when productive rearrangements were above 56.7% and as segregating when the standard deviation between donors was above 5%. A statistical classification framework was developed to diagnose cytomegalovirus status using the catalog of TCR beta chain sequences. V and J gene assignment, in a later analysis, came from comparing TCR nucleotide sequences with IMGT/GENE-DB human TR gene sequences. Using the TCRdist pipeline, a later analysis assigned CDR3 sequences along with most-parsimonious VDJ recombination scenarios. In a later analysis, each TCR beta chain was defined by its CDR3 amino acid sequence together with its V-gene family, and reads lacking a unique V-gene family were excluded. A later analysis removed 550 to 700 highly shared, low-generation-probability nucleotide sequences to deal with suspected cross-contamination and a sequencing artifact. A later analysis calculated a clonal expansion index for each public chain from normalized within-repertoire ranks of inferred template counts. In a later analysis, generation probabilities were computed with a VDJ recombination model fitted to out-of-frame rearrangements, and the resulting probabilities were checked against IGoR. In a later analysis, hypergeometric tests were used to score TCR-TCR, TCR-HLA and TCR-CMV co-occurrence, with a repertoire-size bias correction applied to TCR pairs. In a later analysis, false discovery rates were estimated by permuting HLA or CMV assignments 20 times. In a later analysis, co-occurring TCRs were grouped using DBSCAN, and TCRdist sequence similarity was added for clustering within HLA-allele-positive subsets. For co-occurrence clustering, repertoires with fewer than 30,000 or more than 120,000 public chains were excluded, along with a handful of repertoires with anomalous nucleotide sharing. Here the immuneACCESS table is served through TCRdb, limited to in-frame sequences with V and J called. Missing clones are a known gap in these copies; in checked studies unresolved V genes cover under half, and the rest lacks a known reason. The V and J calls and clone size come from that table; D and trimming were worked out from the DNA. This sample's listing comprises under 200,000 clones. Approximately 6.5% of the sample rests with the top ten.

The cohort comprised fewer than 700 healthy bone marrow donors. All cohort members were sampled while nominally healthy, although unrecorded immune exposures were likely present. The donor was CMV seronegative and was included in the group of approximately 350 seronegative cohort members. A peripheral blood sample was provided by each donor, and peripheral blood mononuclear cells were used for TCR beta sequencing. Genomic DNA was extracted from the blood cell samples with the Qiagen DNeasy Blood Extraction Kit. The CDR3 covers 12 residues, taking in both the cysteine and the phenylalanine. Only the CDR3 region is kept as DNA, spanning 36 bases read in frame from base 1. At the junction V is shortened by 4 bases and J by 3 bases, with 10 bases in between. As encoded in the germline V gene (reference sequence), CDR1 is GTSNPN while CDR2 is SVGIG.

Sequencing was performed on PBMCs. This receptor was taken from a man younger than 45 in good health and CMV-seronegative. The chain joins TRBV30 to TRBJ2-7; the D gene is perhaps TRBD1, from 5 matching bases. The sequence in DNA is TGTGCCTGGAAGAAGGGGAACTACGAGCAGTACTTC. It specifies CAWKKGNYEQYF.